This is a list of T cell receptor beta chains from one sample in a study of human T cells and chemical hapten exposure. TCRdb processed the RACE reads anew with MiXCR; each CDR3 protein has one entry. The data contain some 120,000 distinct CDR3 sequences, approximately 10% of them singletons. The sequenced sample consisted of whole blood. These receptor sequences come from a male donor in good health. Some clones in this sample may be carry-over from other donors' samples. Both conserved end residues are part of each CDR3. A D gene is named only where the DNA matches it firmly. Only part of the rows carry a size: once, few, many, or a class if the clone is expanded.

>TRBJ1-1|.|TRBV29-1|14|few
TGCAGCGTTGTTTCCGGGGGCGTTAGGACTGAAGCTTTCTTT
CSVVSGGVRTEAFF
>TRBJ2-3|.|TRBV5-4|13|few
TGTGCCAGCAGCGAGGAACCAGAAAATACGCAGTATTTT
CASSEEPENTQYF
>TRBJ1-1|TRBD1|TRBV6-1|13|.
TGTGCCAGCAGAGGACAGGAGAACACTGAAGCTTTCTTT
CASRGQENTEAFF
>TRBJ1-1|.|TRBV29-1|11|.
TGCAGCGTCCCCAGGGGTACTGAAGCTTTCTTT
CSVPRGTEAFF
>TRBJ2-1|.|TRBV4-1|14|.
TGCGCCAGCAGCCGCCAAGATAGGCGGGATGAGCAGTTCTTC
CASSRQDRRDEQFF
>TRBJ2-3|.|TRBV12-3/TRBV12-4|13|.
TGTGCCAGCAGTCTTAGCCCCACAGATACGCAGTATTTT
CASSLSPTDTQYF
>TRBJ2-7|.|TRBV20-1|14|.
TGCAGTGCCCTAGGAGGGTCTAGCGCTTACGAGCAGTACTTC
CSALGGSSAYEQYF
>TRBJ2-7|.|TRBV27|13|many
TGTGCCAGCAGTTTAAACAGGGCCCACGAGCAGTACTTC
CASSLNRAHEQYF
>TRBJ2-2|.|TRBV18|15|many
TGTGCCAGCTCACCAAGGGAGGCGAACACCGGGGAGCTGTTTTTT
CASSPREANTGELFF
>TRBJ1-4|.|TRBV3-1|16|many
TGTGCCAGCAGCCAAGTCGGCAGGGGAGGAGGTGAAAAACTGTTTTTT
CASSQVGRGGGEKLFF
>TRBJ1-5|.|TRBV7-8|14|.
TGTGCCAGCAGCTTAGGGGCCGTAAATCAGCCCCAGCATTTT
CASSLGAVNQPQHF
>TRBJ2-1|TRBD2|TRBV27|16|.
TGTGCCAGCAGTCCCAGACTAGCGGGGGGTCCCGATGAGCAGTTCTTC
CASSPRLAGGPDEQFF
>TRBJ1-5|.|TRBV6-6|14|few
TGTGCCAGCAGATATGGGGGGAAAGGTCAGCCCCAGCATTTT
CASRYGGKGQPQHF
>TRBJ2-7|.|TRBV10-3|14|few
TGTGCCATCAGTGAGGTCCCGAAACCCTACGAGCAGTACTTC
CAISEVPKPYEQYF
>TRBJ1-6|.|TRBV2|14|many
TGTGCCAGCAGTGAAGGGACTCATAATTCACCCCTCCACTTT
CASSEGTHNSPLHF
>TRBJ2-1|.|TRBV5-4|14|many
TGTGCCAGCAGCGATAATCAAGGATACAATGAGCAGTTCTTC
CASSDNQGYNEQFF
>TRBJ2-7|TRBD1|TRBV7-2|15|.
TGTGCCAGCAGCGCGGACAGGGGGAATTTTTACGAGCAGTACTTC
CASSADRGNFYEQYF
>TRBJ2-2|.|TRBV12-3/TRBV12-4|16|many
TGTGCCAGCAGTTTCCCGGCCGGGACCAACCCCGGGGAGCTGTTTTTT
CASSFPAGTNPGELFF
>TRBJ2-7|.|TRBV6-6|13|.
TGTGCCAGCAGTTACTCGGACACCTACGAGCAGTACTTC
CASSYSDTYEQYF
>TRBJ2-1|.|TRBV29-1|13|.
TGCAGCGTTCCTTATGGGTACTACAATGAGCAGTTCTTC
CSVPYGYYNEQFF
>TRBJ2-3|TRBD2|TRBV5-6|14|.
TGTGCCAGCAGTCCCGGGACTAGCTTTCGTACGCAGTATTTT
CASSPGTSFRTQYF
>TRBJ1-5|.|TRBV12-3/TRBV12-4|15|few
TGTGCCAGCTCCACGACAGTTCAAGGCAATCAGCCCCAGCATTTT
CASSTTVQGNQPQHF
>TRBJ2-7|.|TRBV7-2|14|many
TGTGCCAGCAGCCAAGGGGGACCTTCCTACGAGCAGTACTTC
CASSQGGPSYEQYF
>TRBJ1-6|.|TRBV6-6|14|many
TGTGCCAGCAGGACCCAGGGGAGGGATTCACCCCTCCACTTT
CASRTQGRDSPLHF
>TRBJ1-3|TRBD1|TRBV12-3/TRBV12-4|17|few
TGTGCCAGCAGTTCGACAACAGGGGGATTTTCTGGAAACACCATATATTTT
CASSSTTGGFSGNTIYF
>TRBJ2-7|.|TRBV12-5|14|.
TGTGCTAGTGGTTACCCGTCGGGGCCCTACGAGCAGTACTTC
CASGYPSGPYEQYF
>TRBJ2-2|TRBD1|TRBV6-5|18|.
TGTGCCACCCTCCCCGGGACAGGGGGACCCGTACGGACCGGGGAGCTGTTTTTT
CATLPGTGGPVRTGELFF
>TRBJ1-1|TRBD1|TRBV6-1|15|many
TGTGCCAGCAGTGAATTGGGACAGGGGGCCTCTGAAGCTTTCTTT
CASSELGQGASEAFF
>TRBJ2-7|.|TRBV6-6|13|few
TGTGCCAGCAACCCGACAGGGAGGAACGAGCAGTACTTC
CASNPTGRNEQYF
>TRBJ2-7|.|TRBV29-1|12|many
TGCAGCGTTGTGGGTCTATCCTACGAGCAGTACTTC
CSVVGLSYEQYF
>TRBJ2-3|.|TRBV7-2|14|few
TGTGCCAGCAGAAAAAGGGGCAGCACAGATACGCAGTATTTT
CASRKRGSTDTQYF
>TRBJ2-4|.|TRBV12-3/TRBV12-4|16|.
TGTGCCAGCAGGGGGGGGGCTGGCCTATCCAAAAACATTCAGTACTTC
CASRGGAGLSKNIQYF